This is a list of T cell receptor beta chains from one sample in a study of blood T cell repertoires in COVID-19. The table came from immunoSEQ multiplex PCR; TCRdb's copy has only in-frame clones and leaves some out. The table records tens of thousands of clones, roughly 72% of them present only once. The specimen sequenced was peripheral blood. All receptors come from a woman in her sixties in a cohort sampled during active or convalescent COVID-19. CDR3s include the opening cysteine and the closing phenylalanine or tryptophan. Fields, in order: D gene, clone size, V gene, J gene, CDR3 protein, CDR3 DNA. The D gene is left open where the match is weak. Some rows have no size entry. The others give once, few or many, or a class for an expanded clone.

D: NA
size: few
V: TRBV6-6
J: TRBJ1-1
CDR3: CASSYILQMNTEAFF
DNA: TGTGCCAGCAGTTATATATTGCAGATGAACACTGAAGCTTTCTTT

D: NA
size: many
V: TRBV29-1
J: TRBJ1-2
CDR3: CSVEATAYGYTF
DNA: TGCAGCGTTGAAGCAACAGCTTATGGCTACACCTTC

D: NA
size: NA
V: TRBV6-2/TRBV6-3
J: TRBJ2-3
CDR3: CASSYRDTQYF
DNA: TGTGCCAGCAGTTACCGAGATACGCAGTATTTT

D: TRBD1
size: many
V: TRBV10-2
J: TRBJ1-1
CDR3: CASDPAGGRTEAFF
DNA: TGCGCCAGCGATCCTGCAGGGGGCAGAACTGAAGCTTTCTTT

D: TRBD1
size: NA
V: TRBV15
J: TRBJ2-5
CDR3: CATSRQGQAQETQYF
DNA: TGTGCCACCAGCAGGCAGGGACAGGCCCAAGAGACCCAGTACTTC

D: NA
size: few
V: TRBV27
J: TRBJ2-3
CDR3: CASSLQAGAADTQYF
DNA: TGTGCCAGCAGTTTACAGGCGGGGGCAGCAGATACGCAGTATTTT

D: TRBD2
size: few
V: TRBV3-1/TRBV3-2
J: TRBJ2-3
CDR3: CASSQLSGGGTDTQYF
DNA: TGTGCCAGCAGCCAACTTAGCGGGGGGGGGACAGATACGCAGTATTTT

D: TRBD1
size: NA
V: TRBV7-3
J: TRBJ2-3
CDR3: CASSPRQGASTDTQYF
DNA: TGTGCCAGCAGCCCCAGACAGGGGGCCTCCACAGATACGCAGTATTTT

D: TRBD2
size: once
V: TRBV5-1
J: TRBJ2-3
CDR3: CASSPGTLAASTDTQYF
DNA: TGCGCCAGCAGCCCGGGAACACTAGCGGCTAGCACAGATACGCAGTATTTT

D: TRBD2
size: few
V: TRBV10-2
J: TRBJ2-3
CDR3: CASSVISGGANTDTQYF
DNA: TGCGCCAGCAGTGTAATTAGCGGGGGGGCCAATACAGATACGCAGTATTTT

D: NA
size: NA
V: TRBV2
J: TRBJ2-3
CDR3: CASTREEGTDTQYF
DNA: TGTGCCAGCACAAGGGAGGAGGGCACAGATACGCAGTATTTT

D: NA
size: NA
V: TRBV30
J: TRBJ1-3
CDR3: CAWSPGHNSGNTIYF
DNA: TGTGCCTGGAGTCCGGGACACAACTCTGGAAACACCATATATTTT

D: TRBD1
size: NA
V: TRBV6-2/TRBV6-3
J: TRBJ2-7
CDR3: CASSSPGTGIIDEQYF
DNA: TGTGCCAGCAGTTCCCCCGGGACAGGGATAATTGACGAGCAGTACTTC

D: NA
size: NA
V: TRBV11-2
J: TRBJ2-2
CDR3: CASSLLGNTGELFF
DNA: TGTGCCAGCAGCTTATTGGGCAACACCGGGGAGCTGTTTTTT

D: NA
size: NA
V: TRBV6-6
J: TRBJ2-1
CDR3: CASSYSGHGPSEQFF
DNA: TGTGCCAGCAGTTACTCCGGACACGGACCGAGCGAGCAGTTCTTC

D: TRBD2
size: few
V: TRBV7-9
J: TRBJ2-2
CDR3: CASSLGLAGGSTGELFF
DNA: TGTGCCAGCAGCTTGGGACTAGCGGGGGGATCCACCGGGGAGCTGTTTTTT

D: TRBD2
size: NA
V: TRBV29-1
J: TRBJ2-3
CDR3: CSAGLAERQYF
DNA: TGCAGCGCCGGACTAGCGGAACGGCAGTATTTT

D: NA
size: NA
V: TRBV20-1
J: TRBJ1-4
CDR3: CSFEAEKLFF
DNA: TGCAGTTTCGAGGCTGAAAAACTGTTTTTT

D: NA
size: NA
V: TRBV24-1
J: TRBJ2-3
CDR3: CATSDSRGTQYF
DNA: TGTGCCACCAGTGATTCCAGGGGTACGCAGTATTTT

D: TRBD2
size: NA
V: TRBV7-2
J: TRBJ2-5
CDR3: CASSLVGGGAQETQYF
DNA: TGTGCCAGCAGCTTAGTGGGCGGGGGGGCCCAAGAGACCCAGTACTTC

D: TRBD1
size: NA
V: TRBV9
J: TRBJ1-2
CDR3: CASSLGQSNYGYTF
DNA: TGTGCCAGCAGCTTGGGACAGTCTAACTATGGCTACACCTTC

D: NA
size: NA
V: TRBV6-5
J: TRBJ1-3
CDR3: CASSPGLSSGNTIYF
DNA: TGTGCCAGCAGTCCAGGGTTAAGCTCTGGAAACACCATATATTTT

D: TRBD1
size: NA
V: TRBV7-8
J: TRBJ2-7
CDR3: CASRVDRGPYEQYF
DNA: TGTGCCAGCAGGGTGGACAGGGGGCCCTACGAGCAGTACTTC

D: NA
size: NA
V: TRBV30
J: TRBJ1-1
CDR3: CAWRAGGRVTEAFF
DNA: TGTGCCTGGAGGGCCGGGGGACGGGTCACTGAAGCTTTCTTT

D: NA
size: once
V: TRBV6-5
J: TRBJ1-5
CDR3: CASGGQLNQPQHF
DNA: TGTGCCTCCGGAGGACAGTTAAATCAGCCCCAGCATTTT

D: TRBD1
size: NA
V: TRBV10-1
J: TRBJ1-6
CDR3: CASSWGQGAFYSPLHF
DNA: TGCGCCAGCAGTTGGGGACAGGGGGCGTTTTATTCACCCCTCCACTTT

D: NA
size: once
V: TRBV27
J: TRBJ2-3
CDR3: CASSLDRHTDTQYF
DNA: TGTGCCAGCAGTTTAGACAGGCACACAGATACGCAGTATTTT

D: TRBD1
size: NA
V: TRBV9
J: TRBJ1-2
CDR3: CASSVGGTVSSYGYTF
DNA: TGTGCCAGCAGCGTAGGAGGGACAGTATCTAGCTATGGCTACACCTTC

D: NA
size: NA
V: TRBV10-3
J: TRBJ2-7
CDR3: CAISESGQGLISYEQYF
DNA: TGTGCCATCAGTGAGTCCGGGCAGGGGCTTATATCCTACGAGCAGTACTTC

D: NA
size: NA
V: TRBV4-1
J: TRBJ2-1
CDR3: CASSQGTVNEQFF
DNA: TGCGCCAGCAGCCAAGGAACAGTCAATGAGCAGTTCTTC

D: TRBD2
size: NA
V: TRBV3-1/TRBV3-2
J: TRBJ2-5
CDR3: CASSQDLGLAGAETQYF
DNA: TGTGCCAGCAGCCAAGATTTAGGGCTAGCGGGGGCCGAGACCCAGTACTTC

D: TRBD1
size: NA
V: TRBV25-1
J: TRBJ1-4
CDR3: CASSESGTGLNEKLFF
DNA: TGTGCCAGCAGTGAATCGGGGACAGGGCTCAATGAAAAACTGTTTTTT

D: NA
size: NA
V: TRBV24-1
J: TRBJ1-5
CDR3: CATSDPGRGGDQPQHF
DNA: TGTGCCACCAGTGATCCTGGCCGGGGAGGGGATCAGCCCCAGCATTTT

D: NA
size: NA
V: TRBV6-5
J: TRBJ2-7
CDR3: CASSWRGYDEQYF
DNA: TGTGCCAGCAGTTGGAGGGGTTACGACGAGCAGTACTTC

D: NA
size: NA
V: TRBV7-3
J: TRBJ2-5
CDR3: CASSFGGVGGETQYF
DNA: TGTGCCAGCAGCTTCGGCGGGGTAGGCGGCGAGACCCAGTACTTC

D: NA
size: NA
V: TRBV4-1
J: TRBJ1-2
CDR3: CASSQVGTPKGYTF
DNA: TGCGCCAGCAGCCAAGTCGGGACACCCAAGGGCTACACCTTC

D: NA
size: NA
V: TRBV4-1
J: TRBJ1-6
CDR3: CASSQDIGLPNSPLHF
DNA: TGCGCCAGCAGCCAAGATATAGGACTTCCGAATTCACCCCTCCACTTT

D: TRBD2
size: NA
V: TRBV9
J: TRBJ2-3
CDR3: CASSVSGGMDTQYF
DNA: TGTGCCAGCAGCGTGAGCGGGGGGATGGATACGCAGTATTTT

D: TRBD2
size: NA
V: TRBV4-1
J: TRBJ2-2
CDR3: CASSRLAALNTGELFF
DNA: TGCGCCAGCAGCCGACTAGCGGCCTTAAACACCGGGGAGCTGTTTTTT

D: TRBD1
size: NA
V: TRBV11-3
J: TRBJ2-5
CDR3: CASSLDGGDRVQETQYF
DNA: TGTGCCAGCAGCTTAGACGGCGGGGACAGGGTACAAGAGACCCAGTACTTC

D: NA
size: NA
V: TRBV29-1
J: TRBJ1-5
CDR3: CSVEEGRGVRSNQPQHF
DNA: TGCAGCGTTGAAGAGGGCAGGGGAGTGAGGAGCAATCAGCCCCAGCATTTT

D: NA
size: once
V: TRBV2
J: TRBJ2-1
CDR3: CASSEEPLFVNEQFF
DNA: TGTGCCAGCAGTGAAGAGCCCCTCTTTGTCAATGAGCAGTTCTTC

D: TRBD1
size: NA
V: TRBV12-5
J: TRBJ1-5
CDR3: CASGSGTDSNQPQHF
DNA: TGTGCTAGTGGCTCCGGGACAGATAGCAATCAGCCCCAGCATTTT

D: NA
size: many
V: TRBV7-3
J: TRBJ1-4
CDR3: CASSLVRGEKLFF
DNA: TGTGCCAGCAGCTTAGTACGGGGTGAAAAACTGTTTTTT

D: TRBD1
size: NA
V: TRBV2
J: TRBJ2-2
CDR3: CASSEGQGVSTGELFF
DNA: TGTGCCAGCAGTGAGGGACAGGGGGTCAGCACCGGGGAGCTGTTTTTT

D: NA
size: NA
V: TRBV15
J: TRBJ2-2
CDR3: CATSRDISPNTGELFF
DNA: TGTGCCACCAGCAGAGATATCAGTCCGAACACCGGGGAGCTGTTTTTT

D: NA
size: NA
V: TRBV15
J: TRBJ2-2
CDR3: CATSSYWTTGTGELFF
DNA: TGTGCCACCAGCAGTTACTGGACTACCGGTACCGGGGAGCTGTTTTTT

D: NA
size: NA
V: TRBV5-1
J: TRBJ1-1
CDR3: CASSLGAGAPTEAFF
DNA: TGCGCCAGCAGCTTGGGCGCAGGCGCACCCACTGAAGCTTTCTTT